This TCR beta chain was obtained from a study of a mutant IDH1 vaccine in newly diagnosed glioma. Study as a whole: A roughly 62% male, around 38% female split and a mean age of around 37 years characterized treated patients.

Profiled with immunoSEQ multiplex PCR; TCRdb holds only in-frame clones, not every one. This table holds over 65,000 clones, 80% to 85% found once. About this clone itself: Its specificity is unknown.

CDR3 length equals 15 residues. The V gene's germline CDR1 is SGHTA and CDR2 FQGTGA. The junction had 6 bases not matched to a gene; V was cut back by 7 bases and J by 3 bases. Described time point: week 35, safety follow-up. One vaccine dose held 300 ug of mutant IDH1 20-mer peptide and came with topical imiquimod. Across weeks 1, 3, 5, 7, 11, 15, 19 and 23, patients received a vaccination each time, eight in all. The starting material was PBMCs, obtained from a glioma patient whose treatment included an IDH1 peptide vaccine. This receptor was identified in a man between 18 and 35 years old with glioma. The chain couples TRBV7-3 to TRBJ2-2; 9 nucleotides line up with TRBD2. The CDR3 region has the DNA TGTGCCAGCACTCGCGGGGGGGATCACACCGGGGAGCTGTTTTTT. Amino acids: CASTRGGDHTGELFF.